This T cell receptor (beta chain) emerged from a study of blood T cell repertoires in COVID-19. Trimming took 1 base from V and 0 from J, leaving 12 bases between them. CDR1 is ENHRY and CDR2 is SYGVKD in the germline V gene. The CDR3 extends over 16 amino acids. The method was immunoSEQ multiplex PCR; TCRdb's version includes in-frame clones alone and lacks a portion of them. The profile covers about half a million clones, with approximately 92% appearing a single time and roughly 0.92% taken by the ten largest. Seattle's enrolled individuals joined amid active infection and were then monitored longitudinally.

This TCR was sampled from a man between 18 and 35 years old with COVID-19, enrolled during active disease. The material sequenced was peripheral blood. The chain employs TRBV10-3 and TRBJ1-1; D perhaps matches TRBD1 (5 bases). DNA of the CDR3: TGTGCCATCAGTGAGTTGGGGAAGGGGATGAACACTGAAGCTTTCTTT. Its protein product is CAISELGKGMNTEAFF.